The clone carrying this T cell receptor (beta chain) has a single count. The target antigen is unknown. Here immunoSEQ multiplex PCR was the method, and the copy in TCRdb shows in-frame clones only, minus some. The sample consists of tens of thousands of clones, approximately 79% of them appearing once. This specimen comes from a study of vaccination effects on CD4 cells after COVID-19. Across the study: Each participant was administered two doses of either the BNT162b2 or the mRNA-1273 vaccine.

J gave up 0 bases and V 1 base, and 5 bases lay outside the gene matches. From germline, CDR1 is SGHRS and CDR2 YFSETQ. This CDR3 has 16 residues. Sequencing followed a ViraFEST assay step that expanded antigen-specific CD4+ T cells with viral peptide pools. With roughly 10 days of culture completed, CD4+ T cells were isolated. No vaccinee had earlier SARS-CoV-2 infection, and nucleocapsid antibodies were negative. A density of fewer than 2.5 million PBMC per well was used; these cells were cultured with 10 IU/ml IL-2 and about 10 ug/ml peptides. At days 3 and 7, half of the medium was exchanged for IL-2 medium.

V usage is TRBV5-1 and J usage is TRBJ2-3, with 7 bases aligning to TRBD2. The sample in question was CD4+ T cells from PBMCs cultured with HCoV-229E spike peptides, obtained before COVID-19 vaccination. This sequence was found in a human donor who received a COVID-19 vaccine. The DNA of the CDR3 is TGCGCCAGCAGCTTGTTCGGGGGGAAAAGCACAGATACGCAGTATTTT. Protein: CASSLFGGKSTDTQYF.